This TCR beta chain was sequenced during a study of blood T cell repertoires in COVID-19. At the level of the study: Samples representing acute and convalescent COVID-19 were sourced from the United States, Italy and Spain. T cells, B-cell-depleted T cells, or PBMCs supplied cDNA or gDNA.

This CDR3 is 17 amino acids long. Germline V gives CDR1 SNHLY, CDR2 FYNNEI. V was clipped by 7 bases and J by 5 bases; unmatched bases: 9. Authors' data handling: It was from reference gene primer amplification that nucleated cell counts were estimated. Using immunoSEQ multiplex PCR, the repertoire was profiled, and TCRdb retains in-frame clones only, with some absent. Clone size and V and J calls were adopted from that table, with D and trimming inferred from the DNA. In the table there are some 50,000 clones, around 80% of which are singletons. This chain links TRBV2 with TRBJ2-2; 14 nucleotides agree with TRBD2. The sample was peripheral blood. This receptor was identified in a woman older than 75 with acute or convalescent COVID-19. The CDR3 region has the DNA TGTGCCAGCAAATCCGGGACTAGCGGGAGACTTACCGGGGAGCTGTTTTTT. As protein: CASKSGTSGRLTGELFF.